This T cell receptor beta chain was captured by sequencing in a study of Graves' ophthalmopathy and Graves' hyperthyroidism. Amplification of the TCR beta CDR3 regions used RNA transcripts (as template). An opening RT-PCR round employed HTBI primers and preceded a second-round multiplex PCR. One entry per CDR3 protein results from TCRdb running MiXCR on the multiplex PCR reads. The data hold about 740,000 distinct CDR3 sequences, with 35% to 50% observed a single time. Findings of the study overall: Most thyroid clonotypes with frequency above 0.001 were detected in blood too.

Having ophthalmopathy, the donors showed moderate-to-severe activity, CAS ≥3 and NOSPECS ≥4, with disease lasting under 3 months. No donor had other autoimmune disease, uncontrolled infection, pregnancy or lactation. In the case of this clonotype: Its antigen is not known.

Sample: peripheral blood. This receptor was taken from an adult man with Graves' ophthalmopathy.

This CDR3 is CSARNYRGSGIEQYF. The DNA of the CDR3 is TGCAGTGCTAGGAACTACAGGGGTTCAGGGATCGAGCAGTACTTC. This chain links TRBV20-1 with TRBJ2-7; TRBD1 agrees at 7 bases. The germline V gene has CDR1 DFQATT and CDR2 SNEGSKA (reference sequence). V gave up 3 bases and J gave up 6 bases; unmatched junction bases: 14. There are 15 residues in the CDR3.